This T cell receptor beta chain was recovered during a study of OX40 agonist ivuxolimab in advanced cancers. About this clone: Its antigen is unidentified.

CDR1 is SGHNT, CDR2 YYREEE, per germline (reference sequence). This CDR3 region has 14 residues. V lost 0 bases to trimming and J lost 1 base, with 6 bases between them. General study points: It was also the case that some nonresponders had low normalized T-cell clonal expansion. The CD4+ and CD8+ T cells in the blood had expanded clonally by week 6 at 0.1 to 3.0 mg/kg.

Assay: immunoSEQ multiplex PCR; the TCRdb copy retains only in-frame clones and omits some. The sample carries approximately 54,000 clones, roughly 92% recorded once. Patients were excluded for autoimmune disease history or systemic immunosuppression. The sample here was CD4+ or CD8+ T cells sorted from blood, taken in a trial of the OX40 agonist ivuxolimab. The sequence was collected from an adult with an advanced solid tumor such as melanoma, head and neck, liver or kidney cancer. The chain couples TRBV5-4 to TRBJ2-3; possibly TRBD2 for D (5 bases). The CDR3 sequence is CASSLAGGTDTQYF. CDR3 coding DNA: TGTGCCAGCAGCTTGGCCGGGGGCACAGATACGCAGTATTTT.